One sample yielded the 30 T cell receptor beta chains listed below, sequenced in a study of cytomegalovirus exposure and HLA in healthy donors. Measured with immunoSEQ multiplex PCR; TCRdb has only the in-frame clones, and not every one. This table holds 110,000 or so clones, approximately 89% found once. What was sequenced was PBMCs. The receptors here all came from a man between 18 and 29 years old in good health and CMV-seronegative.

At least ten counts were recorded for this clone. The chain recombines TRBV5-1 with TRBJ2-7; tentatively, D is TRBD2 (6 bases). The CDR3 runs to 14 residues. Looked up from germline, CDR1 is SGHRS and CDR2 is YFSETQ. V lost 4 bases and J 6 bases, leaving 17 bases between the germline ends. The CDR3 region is CASSPKTEAGEQYF. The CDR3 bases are TGCGCCAGCAGCCCAAAGACAGAAGCGGGCGAGCAGTACTTC.

CDR3 region: CASSDGQGEPGNTIYF. Here the CDR3 DNA reads TGTGCCAGCAGTGACGGACAGGGGGAGCCTGGAAACACCATATATTTT. The chain links TRBV6-1 to TRBJ1-3; 10 bases are a match to TRBD1. Germline values: CDR1 MNHNS, CDR2 SASEGT. This CDR3 is built from 16 residues. J was trimmed by 2 bases and V by 3 bases; bases with no gene match: 4.

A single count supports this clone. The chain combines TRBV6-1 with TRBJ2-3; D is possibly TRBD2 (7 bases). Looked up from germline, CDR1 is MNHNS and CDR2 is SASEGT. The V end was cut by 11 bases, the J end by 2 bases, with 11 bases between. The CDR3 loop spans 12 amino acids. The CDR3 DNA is TGTGCCGGCCGGGGGGCCACAGATACGCAGTATTTT. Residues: CAGRGATDTQYF.

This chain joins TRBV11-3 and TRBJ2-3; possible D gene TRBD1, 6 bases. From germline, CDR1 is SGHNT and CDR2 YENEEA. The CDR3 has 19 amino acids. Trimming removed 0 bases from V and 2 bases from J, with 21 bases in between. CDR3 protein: CASSLDLEETGRNTDTQYF. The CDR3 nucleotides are TGTGCCAGCAGCTTAGATTTGGAGGAAACAGGGAGAAACACAGATACGCAGTATTTT.

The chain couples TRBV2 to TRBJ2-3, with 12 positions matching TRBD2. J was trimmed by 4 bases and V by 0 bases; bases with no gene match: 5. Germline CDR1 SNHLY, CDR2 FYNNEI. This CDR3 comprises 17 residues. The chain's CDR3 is CASSEAQTSGSADTQYF. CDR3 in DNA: TGTGCCAGCAGTGAAGCCCAGACTAGCGGGAGCGCAGATACGCAGTATTTT.

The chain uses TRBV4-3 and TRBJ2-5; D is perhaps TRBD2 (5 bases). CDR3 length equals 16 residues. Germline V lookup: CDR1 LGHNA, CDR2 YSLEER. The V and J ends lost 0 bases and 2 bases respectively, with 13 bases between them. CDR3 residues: CASSQDLRADQETQYF. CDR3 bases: TGCGCCAGCAGCCAAGATCTGCGGGCTGATCAAGAGACCCAGTACTTC.

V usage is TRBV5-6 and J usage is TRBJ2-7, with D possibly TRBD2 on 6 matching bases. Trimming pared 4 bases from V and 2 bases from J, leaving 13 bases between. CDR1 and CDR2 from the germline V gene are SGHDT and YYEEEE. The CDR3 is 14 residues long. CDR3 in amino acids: CASSPVGGAYEQYF. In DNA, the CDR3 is TGTGCCAGCAGCCCGGTTGGCGGGGCCTACGAGCAGTACTTC.

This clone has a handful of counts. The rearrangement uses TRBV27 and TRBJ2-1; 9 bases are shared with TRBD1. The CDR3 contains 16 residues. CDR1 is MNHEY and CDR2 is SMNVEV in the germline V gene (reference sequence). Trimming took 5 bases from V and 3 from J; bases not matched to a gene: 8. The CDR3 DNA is TGTGCCAGCAGTATAACCGGGACAGGGAGCTACAATGAGCAGTTCTTC. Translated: CASSITGTGSYNEQFF.

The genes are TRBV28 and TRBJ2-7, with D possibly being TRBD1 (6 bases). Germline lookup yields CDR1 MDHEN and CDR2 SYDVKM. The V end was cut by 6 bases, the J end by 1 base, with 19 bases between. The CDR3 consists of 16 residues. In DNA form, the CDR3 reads TGTGCCAGCAGGTATGGGGGCAGGGTCCGTTCCTACGAGCAGTACTTC. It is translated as CASRYGGRVRSYEQYF.

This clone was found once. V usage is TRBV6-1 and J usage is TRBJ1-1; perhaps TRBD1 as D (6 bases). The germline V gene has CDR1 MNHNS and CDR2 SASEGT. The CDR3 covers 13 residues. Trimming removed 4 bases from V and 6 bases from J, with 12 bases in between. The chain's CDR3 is CASSVQGRSEAFF. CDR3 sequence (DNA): TGTGCCAGCAGTGTACAGGGAAGGTCTGAAGCTTTCTTT.

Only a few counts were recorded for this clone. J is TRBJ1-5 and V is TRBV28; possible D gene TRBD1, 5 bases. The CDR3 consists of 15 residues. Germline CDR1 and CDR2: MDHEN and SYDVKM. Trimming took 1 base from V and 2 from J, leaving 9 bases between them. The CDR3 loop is CASSLSGSGNQPQHF. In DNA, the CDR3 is TGTGCCAGCAGTTTATCAGGGTCGGGCAATCAGCCCCAGCATTTT. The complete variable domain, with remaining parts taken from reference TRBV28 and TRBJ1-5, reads DVKVTQSSRYLVKRTGEKVFLECVQDMDHENMFWYRQDPGLGLRLIYFSYDVKMKEKGDIPEGYSVSREKKERFSLILESASTNQTSMYLCASSLSGSGNQPQHFGDGTRLSIL.

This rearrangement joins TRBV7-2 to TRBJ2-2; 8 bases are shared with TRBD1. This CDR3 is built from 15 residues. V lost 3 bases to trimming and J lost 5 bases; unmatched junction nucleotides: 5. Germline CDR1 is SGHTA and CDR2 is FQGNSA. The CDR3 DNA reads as TGTGCCAGCAGCTTCCAGGGGGCCTTTACCGGGGAGCTGTTTTTT. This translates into CASSFQGAFTGELFF.

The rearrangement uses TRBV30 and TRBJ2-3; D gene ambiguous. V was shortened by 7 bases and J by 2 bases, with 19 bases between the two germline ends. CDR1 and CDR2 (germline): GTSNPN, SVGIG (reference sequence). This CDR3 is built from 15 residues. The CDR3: CAFTTRLFPTDTQYF. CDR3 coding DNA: TGTGCCTTTACGACCAGACTCTTCCCCACAGATACGCAGTATTTT. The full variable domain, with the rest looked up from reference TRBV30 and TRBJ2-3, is SQTIHQWPATLVQPVGSPLSLECTVEGTSNPNLYWYRQAAGRGLQLLFYSVGIGQISSEVPQNLSASRPQDRQFILSSKKLLLSDSGFYLCAFTTRLFPTDTQYFGPGTRLTVL.

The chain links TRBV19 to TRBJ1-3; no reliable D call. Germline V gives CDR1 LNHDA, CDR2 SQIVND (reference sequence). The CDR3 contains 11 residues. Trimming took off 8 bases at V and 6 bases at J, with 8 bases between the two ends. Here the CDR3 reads CASLSENTIYF. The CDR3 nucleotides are TGTGCCAGTCTAAGTGAAAACACCATATATTTT.

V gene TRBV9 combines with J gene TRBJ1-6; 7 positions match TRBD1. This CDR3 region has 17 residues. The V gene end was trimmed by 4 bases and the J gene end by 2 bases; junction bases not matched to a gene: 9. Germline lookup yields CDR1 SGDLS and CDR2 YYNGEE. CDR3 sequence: CASSPQTGDPYNSPLHF. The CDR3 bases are TGTGCCAGCAGCCCCCAAACAGGGGACCCCTATAATTCACCCCTCCACTTT.

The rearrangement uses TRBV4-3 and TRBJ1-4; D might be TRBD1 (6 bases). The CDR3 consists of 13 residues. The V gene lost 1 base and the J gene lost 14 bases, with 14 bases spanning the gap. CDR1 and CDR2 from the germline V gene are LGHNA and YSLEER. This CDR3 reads CASSQGVQQGLFF. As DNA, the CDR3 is TGCGCCAGCAGCCAAGGGGTACAGCAGGGGCTGTTTTTT.

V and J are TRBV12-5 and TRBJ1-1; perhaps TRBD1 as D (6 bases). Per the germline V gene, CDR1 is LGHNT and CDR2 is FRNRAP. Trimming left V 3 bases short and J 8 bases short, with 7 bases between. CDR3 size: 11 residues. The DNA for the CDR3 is TGTGCTAGTGGTTTTGACAGGGAAGCTTTCTTT. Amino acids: CASGFDREAFF.

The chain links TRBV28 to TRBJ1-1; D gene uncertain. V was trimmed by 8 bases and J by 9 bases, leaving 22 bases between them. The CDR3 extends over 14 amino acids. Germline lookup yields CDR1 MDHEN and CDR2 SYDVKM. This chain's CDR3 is CASSGSAEKLKAFF. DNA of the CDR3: TGTGCCAGCTCGGGTTCGGCAGAAAAGTTAAAAGCTTTCTTT.

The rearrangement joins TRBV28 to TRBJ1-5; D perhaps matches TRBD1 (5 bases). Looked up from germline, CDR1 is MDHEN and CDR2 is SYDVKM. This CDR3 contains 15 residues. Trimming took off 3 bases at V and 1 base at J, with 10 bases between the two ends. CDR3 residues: CASSFFDRSNQPQHF. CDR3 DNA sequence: TGTGCCAGCAGTTTCTTTGACAGAAGCAATCAGCCCCAGCATTTT. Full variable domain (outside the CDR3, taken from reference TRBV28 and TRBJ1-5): DVKVTQSSRYLVKRTGEKVFLECVQDMDHENMFWYRQDPGLGLRLIYFSYDVKMKEKGDIPEGYSVSREKKERFSLILESASTNQTSMYLCASSFFDRSNQPQHFGDGTRLSIL.

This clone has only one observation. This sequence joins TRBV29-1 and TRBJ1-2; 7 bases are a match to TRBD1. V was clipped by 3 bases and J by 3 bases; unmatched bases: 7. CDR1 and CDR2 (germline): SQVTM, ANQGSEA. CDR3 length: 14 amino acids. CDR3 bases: TGCAGCGTTGATAGTGAGGGGGCTCACTATGGCTACACCTTC. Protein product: CSVDSEGAHYGYTF. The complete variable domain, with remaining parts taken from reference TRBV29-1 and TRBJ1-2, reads SAVISQKPSRDICQRGTSLTIQCQVDSQVTMMFWYRQQPGQSLTLIATANQGSEATYESGFVIDKFPISRPNLTFSTLTVSNMSPEDSSIYLCSVDSEGAHYGYTFGSGTRLTVV.

CDR3: CASTIFPQGRTEAFF. The CDR3 DNA is TGTGCCAGCACAATCTTCCCGCAGGGAAGGACTGAAGCTTTCTTT. V is TRBV6-5 and J is TRBJ1-1; possible D gene TRBD1, 5 bases. Germline V gene sequence: CDR1 MNHEY, CDR2 SVGAGI. V dropped 7 bases and J dropped 5 bases, with 20 bases sitting between them. This CDR3 has 15 amino acids.

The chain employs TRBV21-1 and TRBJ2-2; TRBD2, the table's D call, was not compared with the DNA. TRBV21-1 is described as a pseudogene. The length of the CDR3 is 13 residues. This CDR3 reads CASSPGGMEELFF. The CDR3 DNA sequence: TGTGCCAGCTCACCTGGGGGGATGGAGGAGCTGTTTTTT.

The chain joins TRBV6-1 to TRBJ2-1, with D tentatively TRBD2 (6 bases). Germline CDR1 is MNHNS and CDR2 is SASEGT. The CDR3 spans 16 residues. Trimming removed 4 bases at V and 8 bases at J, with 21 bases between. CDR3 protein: CASSVAATRKKYEQFF. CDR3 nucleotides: TGTGCCAGCAGTGTAGCGGCGACTAGAAAAAAGTATGAGCAGTTCTTC.

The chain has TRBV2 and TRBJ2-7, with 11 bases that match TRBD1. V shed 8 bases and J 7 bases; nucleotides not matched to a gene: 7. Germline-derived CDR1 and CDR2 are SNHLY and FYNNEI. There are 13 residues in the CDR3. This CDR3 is CASLGQGAREQYF. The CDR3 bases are TGTGCCAGCCTAGGACAGGGGGCTCGAGAGCAGTACTTC.

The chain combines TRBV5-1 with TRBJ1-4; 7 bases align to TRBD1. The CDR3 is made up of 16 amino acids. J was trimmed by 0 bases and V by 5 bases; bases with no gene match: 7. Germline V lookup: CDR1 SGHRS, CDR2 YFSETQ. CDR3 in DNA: TGCGCCAGCAGGCCAGGGGGTGCCACAACTAATGAAAAACTGTTTTTT. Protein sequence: CASRPGGATTNEKLFF.

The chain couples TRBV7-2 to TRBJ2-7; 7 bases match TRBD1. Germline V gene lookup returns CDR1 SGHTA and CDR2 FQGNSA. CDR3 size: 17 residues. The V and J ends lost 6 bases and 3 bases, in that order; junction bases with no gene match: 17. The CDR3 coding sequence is TGTGCCAGCAGAAAATACGGGGTGCGGACAGGCGACTACGAGCAGTACTTC. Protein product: CASRKYGVRTGDYEQYF.

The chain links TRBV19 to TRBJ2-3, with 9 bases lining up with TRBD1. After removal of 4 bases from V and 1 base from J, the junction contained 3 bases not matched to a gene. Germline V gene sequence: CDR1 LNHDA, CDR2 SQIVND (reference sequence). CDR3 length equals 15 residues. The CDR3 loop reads CASSTRQGGTDTQYF. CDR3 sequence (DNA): TGTGCCAGTAGTACCCGACAGGGGGGCACAGATACGCAGTATTTT.

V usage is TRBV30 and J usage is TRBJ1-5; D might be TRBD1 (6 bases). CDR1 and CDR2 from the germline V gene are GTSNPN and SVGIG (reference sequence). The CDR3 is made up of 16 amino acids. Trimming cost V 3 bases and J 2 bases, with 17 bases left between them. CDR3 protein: CAWSPRGPGGNQPQHF. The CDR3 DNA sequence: TGTGCCTGGAGCCCGAGGGGTCCAGGGGGCAATCAGCCCCAGCATTTT.

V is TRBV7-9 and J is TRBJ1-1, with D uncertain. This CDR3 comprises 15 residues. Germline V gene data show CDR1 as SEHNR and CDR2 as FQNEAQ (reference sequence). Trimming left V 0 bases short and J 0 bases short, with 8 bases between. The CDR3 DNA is TGTGCCAGCAGCTTAGCGGTCCAGGTGAACACTGAAGCTTTCTTT. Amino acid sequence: CASSLAVQVNTEAFF.

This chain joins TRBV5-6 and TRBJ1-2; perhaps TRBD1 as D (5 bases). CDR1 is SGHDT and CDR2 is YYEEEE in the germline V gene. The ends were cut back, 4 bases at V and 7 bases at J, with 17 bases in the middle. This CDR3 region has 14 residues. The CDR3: CASSPGHDGGGYTF. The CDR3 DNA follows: TGTGCCAGCAGCCCCGGACACGACGGGGGTGGCTACACCTTC.